This TCR beta chain was profiled in a study of tumor-infiltrating lymphocytes in primary liver carcinoma. The overall study: Sequencing of the samples generated roughly 3.5 to 8 million productive TCRbeta reads, with similar yields across tissue types.

The authors made TCR beta cDNA from around 500 ng total RNA with a constant-region primer. Libraries for TCR beta were built through three nested multiplex PCR rounds, which together made up a slightly modified ARM-PCR procedure. The study ran its first two PCR rounds for approximately 10 cycles each, using TRBV1-TRBV30 forward primers and a C-beta reverse primer. TCRdb reprocessed the multiplex PCR reads with MiXCR, giving one entry per CDR3 protein. The sample has about 300,000 distinct CDR3 sequences, roughly two thirds seen once. Unsorted whole blood supplied the blood RNA, and germline DNA was isolated too. CDR1 SGHDT and CDR2 YYEEEE come from the germline V gene. This CDR3 is built from 17 residues. To note about this clonotype: Compared with germline, one end of the junction differs, possibly owing to a read error.

The sequence was obtained from a man aged 35 to 55 with primary liver carcinoma and hepatitis B virus infection. The gene calls are TRBV5-6 and TRBJ2-6; TRBD1 matches 7 bases. The sequenced sample consisted of peripheral blood. The CDR3 here is CTSSLQTGPSGANVLTF. The CDR3 DNA follows: TGTACCAGCAGCTTACAGACAGGGCCATCTGGGGCCAACGTCCTGACTTTC.